The subject of this entry is one TCR beta chain. The data are from a study of OX40 agonist ivuxolimab in advanced cancers. The assay was immunoSEQ multiplex PCR, and TCRdb's table has in-frame clones only and misses some. The repertoire holds tens of thousands of clones, with roughly 92% as singletons. Germline V gene lookup returns CDR1 SGHTA and CDR2 FQGNSA. Trimming pared 1 base from V and 3 bases from J, leaving 10 bases between. The CDR3 covers 15 residues. Sample: CD4+ or CD8+ T cells sorted from blood, taken in a trial of the OX40 agonist ivuxolimab. V is TRBV7-2 and J is TRBJ2-1; D gene ambiguous. This receptor was identified in an adult with an advanced solid tumor such as melanoma, head and neck, liver or kidney cancer. CDR3 bases: TGTGCCAGCAGCTTAGAGGGCAGGAACTACAATGAGCAGTTCTTC. This sequence encodes CASSLEGRNYNEQFF. The full variable domain, completed using reference TRBV7-2 and TRBJ2-1, is GAGVSQSPSNKVTEKGKDVELRCDPISGHTALYWYRQSLGQGLEFLIYFQGNSAPDKSGLPSDRFSAERTGGSVSTLTIQRTQQEDSAVYLCASSLEGRNYNEQFFGPGTRLTVL.